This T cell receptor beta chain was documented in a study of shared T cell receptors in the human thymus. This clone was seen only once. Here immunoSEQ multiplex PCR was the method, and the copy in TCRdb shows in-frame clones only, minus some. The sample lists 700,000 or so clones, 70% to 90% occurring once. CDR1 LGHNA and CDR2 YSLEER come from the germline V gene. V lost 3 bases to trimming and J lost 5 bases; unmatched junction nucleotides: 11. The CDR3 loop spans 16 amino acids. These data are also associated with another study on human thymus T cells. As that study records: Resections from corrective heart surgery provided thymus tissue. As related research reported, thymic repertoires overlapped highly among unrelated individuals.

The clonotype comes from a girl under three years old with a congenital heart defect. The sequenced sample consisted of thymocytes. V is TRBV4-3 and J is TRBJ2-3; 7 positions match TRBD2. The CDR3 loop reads CASSQYSGAVGDTQYF. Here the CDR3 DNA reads TGCGCCAGCAGCCAGTACAGCGGGGCGGTAGGAGATACGCAGTATTTT.